A selection of T cell receptor beta chains follows, all from one sample in a study of beta chain features in type 1 diabetes. Data came from immunoSEQ multiplex PCR; TCRdb stores just in-frame clones and leaves some out. The profile shows hundreds of thousands of clones, 11% to 15% of them singletons. Source material: central memory CD4+ T cells from blood. The receptor source for this set is a man younger than 45 in good health. Each CDR3 is given with its conserved first and last residue. The D gene is left open where the match is weak. The size field is filled for only some rows; it gives once, few, many or a size class.

TRBD2 TRBJ2-3 TRBV9 NA CASAGDAPDTQYF TGTGCCAGCGCGGGAGACGCCCCAGATACGCAGTATTTT
NA TRBJ2-7 TRBV19 few CASSSTGGAYEQYF TGTGCCAGTAGTAGCACCGGAGGGGCCTACGAGCAGTACTTC
NA TRBJ2-1 TRBV11-3 few CASSLGVRSNEQFF TGTGCCAGCAGCTTGGGAGTCCGTAGCAATGAGCAGTTCTTC
NA TRBJ2-3 TRBV11-3 NA CASSQRTGSHTDTQYF TGTGCCAGCAGTCAAAGAACGGGTTCACACACAGATACGCAGTATTTT
NA TRBJ2-1 TRBV5-4 NA CASSLQRGTGNEQFF TGTGCCAGCAGCTTGCAGCGGGGGACAGGCAATGAGCAGTTCTTC
NA TRBJ1-1 TRBV6-5 once CASSTTGLIEAFF TGTGCCAGCAGTACGACAGGACTCATTGAAGCTTTCTTT
TRBD1 TRBJ1-2 TRBV6-6 few CASSRNDRGGGYTF TGTGCCAGCAGTCGCAACGACAGGGGTGGAGGCTACACCTTC
NA TRBJ2-3 TRBV29-1 NA CSVVTGRVGTDTQYF TGCAGCGTTGTAACAGGGCGAGTTGGGACAGATACGCAGTATTTT
TRBD1 TRBJ2-2 TRBV4-1 few CASSQPFEGANGELFF TGCGCCAGCAGCCAACCGTTTGAGGGGGCCAACGGGGAGCTGTTTTTT
NA TRBJ2-3 TRBV27 NA CASRVSLGTDTQYF TGTGCCAGCCGGGTGTCCCTCGGCACAGATACGCAGTATTTT
NA TRBJ2-7 TRBV9 few CASSVEAVVIGEQYF TGTGCCAGCAGCGTAGAGGCAGTCGTTATTGGCGAGCAGTACTTC
NA TRBJ2-3 TRBV7-2 few CASSLDQLGGTQYF TGTGCCAGCAGCTTAGATCAGTTAGGGGGTACGCAGTATTTT
NA TRBJ1-2 TRBV7-2 few CASSETRPTGYGYTF TGTGCCAGCAGCGAAACAAGGCCCACTGGCTATGGCTACACCTTC
NA TRBJ2-3 TRBV7-2 NA CASSGTGTAGTDTQYF TGTGCCAGCAGCGGAACCGGGACCGCGGGGACAGATACGCAGTATTTT
TRBD1 TRBJ1-6 TRBV6-5 NA CASSAMGQGVSPLHF TGTGCCAGCAGTGCAATGGGACAGGGCGTCTCACCCCTCCACTTT
NA TRBJ1-3 TRBV30 few CAWSGFSGNTIYF TGTGCCTGGAGTGGGTTTTCTGGAAACACCATATATTTT
NA TRBJ2-5 TRBV28 NA CASSLYRQETQYF TGTGCCAGCAGTTTATACAGGCAAGAGACCCAGTACTTC
NA TRBJ1-1 TRBV19 NA CASSSPDINTEAFF TGTGCCAGTAGTTCACCGGACATAAACACTGAAGCTTTCTTT
TRBD2 TRBJ2-7 TRBV4-3 few CASSQVSSGGPYEQYF TGCGCCAGCAGCCAAGTGAGCAGCGGGGGGCCCTACGAGCAGTACTTC
NA TRBJ2-3 TRBV5-6 few CASMIASTDTQYF TGTGCCAGCATGATCGCAAGCACAGATACGCAGTATTTT
NA TRBJ1-1 TRBV2 few CASQTQRETEAFF TGTGCCAGCCAAACCCAGAGAGAGACTGAAGCTTTCTTT
NA TRBJ2-1 TRBV9 NA CASSVSPTVTVKFF TGTGCCAGCAGCGTGAGTCCCACGGTTACCGTCAAGTTCTTC
TRBD1 TRBJ2-7 TRBV2 few CASKLDRQATYEQYF TGTGCCAGCAAACTGGACAGGCAAGCTACCTACGAGCAGTACTTC
NA TRBJ2-1 TRBV7-2 NA CASSPTSLGNEQFF TGTGCCAGCAGCCCTACTAGTTTGGGCAATGAGCAGTTCTTC
NA TRBJ2-6 TRBV6-1 NA CASYLSGANVLTF TGTGCCAGCTACCTATCTGGGGCCAACGTCCTGACTTTC
NA TRBJ2-5 TRBV7-2 NA CASSLRRTVGETQYF TGTGCCAGCAGCTTACGGCGGACAGTCGGGGAGACCCAGTACTTC
TRBD1 TRBJ1-2 TRBV5-1 few CASSPTGQGYGYTF TGCGCCAGCAGCCCAACCGGACAGGGCTATGGCTACACCTTC
NA TRBJ2-2 TRBV14 many CASSPTFSGELFF TGTGCCAGCAGCCCGACTTTTTCGGGGGAGCTGTTTTTT
NA TRBJ2-4 TRBV5-1 few CASSYGNIQYF TGCGCCAGCAGCTATGGGAACATTCAGTACTTC
NA TRBJ2-3 TRBV28 NA CASSGPPTDTQYF TGTGCCAGCAGTGGGCCCCCCACAGATACGCAGTATTTT
NA TRBJ1-2 TRBV6-1 few CASSGGAGGYTF TGTGCCAGCAGTGGAGGGGCGGGTGGCTACACCTTC